This TCR beta chain is drawn from a study of CD8 T cells in Susac syndrome. Sequencing of TCR beta was performed on blood CD8+ T cells and on blood CD4+ T cells. The CDR3 totals 12 residues. Germline V gives CDR1 GTSNPN, CDR2 SVGIG (reference sequence). The V end lost 1 base, the J end lost 8 bases, and 9 bases lay between the germline ends. Points from the study as a whole: The study's TCR sequencing and HLA analysis drew on a certain number of individuals. That number was acknowledged as relatively small.

The table lists this clonotype with a count of one. Antigen specificity is unknown. After extraction with the RNeasy kit, about 0.5 to 1 ug of the RNA was reverse transcribed using random hexamers. It was immunoSEQ multiplex PCR that amplified TCR beta CDR3 across 54 Vbeta and 13 Jbeta. Using its own MiXCR run on the immunoSEQ multiplex PCR reads, TCRdb lists one record per CDR3 protein. The sample includes about 150,000 distinct CDR3 sequences, around 96% of them seen just once. The gene calls are TRBV30 and TRBJ2-1, with D hard to call. Sequenced input: CD8+ T cells from PBMCs. The clonotype originates from a human donor with multiple sclerosis. The CDR3 DNA is TGTGCCTGGAGTGGTAGTAGCTATGAGCAGTTCTTC. Its translation is CAWSGSSYEQFF.